The next 21 T cell receptor beta chains were all read from a single sample in a study of control samples from healthy donors and cancer patients. Some clones are missing from TCRdb's copy, which holds only in-frame ones; the method was immunoSEQ multiplex PCR. This sample carries over 50,000 clones, around 80% of them seen once, and the ten largest clones take around a tenth. Material: blood. Receptors originate from a man between 65 and 85 years old in good health.

The chain has TRBV6-1 and TRBJ2-7; unclear D gene. The germline V and J ends were trimmed by 3 bases and 4 bases, with 10 bases remaining between them. The CDR3 has 13 amino acids. CDR1 and CDR2 from the germline V gene are MNHNS and SASEGT. The CDR3, as DNA: TGTGCCAGCAGTGATGTTCCGCTATACGAGCAGTACTTC. It yields the protein CASSDVPLYEQYF.

The chain combines TRBV28 with TRBJ1-6, with TRBD1 matching over 10 bases. The CDR3 extends over 13 amino acids. Germline V gene lookup returns CDR1 MDHEN and CDR2 SYDVKM. After removal of 7 bases from V and 10 bases from J, the junction contained 4 bases not matched to a gene. The DNA for the CDR3 is TGTGCCAGCACTAGGGACAGGGGATCACCCCTCCACTTT. Translating gives CASTRDRGSPLHF.

This clone has only one observation. This chain connects TRBV7-9 to TRBJ2-2; D might be TRBD1 (5 bases). Trimming took 3 bases from V and 6 from J, leaving 11 bases between them. Germline V gene lookup returns CDR1 SEHNR and CDR2 FQNEAQ (reference sequence). The CDR3 spans 14 residues. The CDR3 sequence: CASSFSKGAGELFF. The CDR3 DNA sequence: TGTGCCAGCAGCTTCTCAAAAGGGGCCGGGGAGCTGTTTTTT.

The V and J genes are TRBV7-8 and TRBJ2-2; 8 bases agree with TRBD1. The germline CDR1 and CDR2 sequences are SGHVS and FQNEAQ. This CDR3 has 18 residues. Trimming took 7 bases from V and 2 from J; bases not matched to a gene: 15. The CDR3 region is CASKRAGWTGRNTGELFF. The CDR3 DNA reads as TGTGCCAGCAAACGGGCCGGATGGACAGGGAGAAACACCGGGGAGCTGTTTTTT.

This chain joins TRBV12-3 or TRBV12-4 and TRBJ1-2; D not resolved. V gave up 2 bases and J gave up 9 bases, with 4 bases separating them. This CDR3 is 10 amino acids long. The CDR3, as DNA: TGTGCCAGCAGTTTAAGAAGCTACACCTTC. It specifies CASSLRSYTF.

V is TRBV2 and J is TRBJ1-5; 7 nucleotides line up with TRBD1. The CDR3 extends over 14 amino acids. J was trimmed by 10 bases and V by 5 bases; bases with no gene match: 11. CDR1 and CDR2 from the germline V gene are SNHLY and FYNNEI. The CDR3 loop is CASSFRQGGGPQHF. The CDR3 coding sequence is TGTGCCAGCAGTTTCCGACAGGGCGGGGGTCCCCAGCATTTT. Combining the CDR3 with reference TRBV2 and TRBJ1-5 gives the whole variable domain EPEVTQTPSHQVTQMGQEVILRCVPISNHLYFYWYRQILGQKVEFLVSFYNNEISEKSEIFDDQFSVERPDGSNFTLKIRSTKLEDSAMYFCASSFRQGGGPQHFGDGTRLSIL.

The chain carries TRBV2 and TRBJ2-5, with unresolved D. Trimming took 6 bases from V and 9 from J, leaving 14 bases between them. The CDR3 is made up of 12 amino acids. Germline V CDR1 and CDR2: SNHLY, FYNNEI. CDR3 nucleotide sequence: TGTGCCAGCAGCGCGGACCTTGGGGCCCAGTACTTC. Translated, it gives CASSADLGAQYF.

The chain has TRBV5-6 and TRBJ2-1; tentatively, D is TRBD2 (5 bases). The V end was cut by 0 bases, the J end by 2 bases, with 9 bases between. The CDR3 is 15 amino acids. Germline V gene sequence: CDR1 SGHDT, CDR2 YYEEEE. CDR3 region: CASSLGTGTYNEQFF. DNA of the CDR3: TGTGCCAGCAGCTTGGGGACTGGGACCTACAATGAGCAGTTCTTC.

The chain is built from TRBV6-5 and TRBJ2-7; 7 bases match TRBD1. The CDR3 has 15 residues. The V segment lost 4 bases and the J segment 0 bases; nucleotides outside the gene matches: 6. Germline-derived CDR1 and CDR2 are MNHEY and SVGAGI. DNA for the CDR3: TGTGCCAGCAGTTCACAGGGGAGAGACTCCTACGAGCAGTACTTC. Translated: CASSSQGRDSYEQYF.

This chain connects TRBV2 to TRBJ2-3; unclear D gene. Trimming cost V 2 bases and J 2 bases, with 14 bases left between them. The germline V gene encodes CDR1 SNHLY and CDR2 FYNNEI. The CDR3 runs 16 residues. DNA of the CDR3: TGTGCCAGCAGTGAAAGTTTAGTATCCTCCACAGATACGCAGTATTTT. It yields the protein CASSESLVSSTDTQYF.

The V and J genes are TRBV6-6 and TRBJ2-1, with TRBD1 matching 8 bases. Germline V CDR1 and CDR2: MNHNY, SVGAGI (reference sequence). The CDR3 runs 15 residues. The ends lost 5 bases at V and 9 bases at J; junction bases unmatched: 12. CDR3 coding DNA: TGTGCCAGCAGTCCCGACAGGGGATCTGGGGTTGAGCAGTTCTTC. Its translation: CASSPDRGSGVEQFF.

V is TRBV27 and J is TRBJ1-1; 7 positions agree with TRBD1. V trimming: 0 bases; J trimming: 6 bases; junction bases outside the gene matches: 13. The CDR3 is 17 amino acids. CDR1 and CDR2 from the germline V gene are MNHEY and SMNVEV (reference sequence). CDR3: CASSLSRTGRVYAEAFF. CDR3 coding DNA: TGTGCCAGCAGTTTATCCCGGACAGGCCGCGTCTACGCTGAAGCTTTCTTT.

The chain uses TRBV7-6 and TRBJ2-7; 9 bases line up with TRBD1. This CDR3 is built from 16 residues. J lost 0 bases, V lost 3 bases, and 6 bases had no gene match. Germline V gene sequence: CDR1 SGHVS, CDR2 FNYEAQ. The CDR3 sequence is CASSFAGTGNSYEQYF. In nucleotides, the CDR3 is TGTGCCAGCAGCTTCGCCGGGACAGGGAACTCCTACGAGCAGTACTTC.

The chain joins TRBV7-9 to TRBJ1-6; D remains unclear. Germline V gene lookup returns CDR1 SEHNR and CDR2 FQNEAQ (reference sequence). The CDR3 is made up of 14 amino acids. The V gene lost 6 bases and the J gene lost 5 bases, with 11 bases spanning the gap. In DNA form, the CDR3 reads TGTGCCAGCAGTTTACTTACGGATAATTCACCCCTCCACTTT. This codes for CASSLLTDNSPLHF.

The chain couples TRBV4-2 to TRBJ2-1; 7 positions agree with TRBD2. The CDR3 has 16 amino acids. Per the germline V gene, CDR1 is LGHNA and CDR2 is YNFKEQ. After removal of 1 base from V and 10 bases from J, the junction contained 13 bases not matched to a gene. DNA of the CDR3: TGTGCCAGCAGCCAAGTCGATAGCGGGTCCTACGAGGAGCAGTTCTTC. Translation: CASSQVDSGSYEEQFF.

This chain connects TRBV5-6 to TRBJ1-2; tentatively, D is TRBD1 (6 bases). Between the trimmed V and J ends, which lost 2 bases and 5 bases, there was a span of 19 bases. Germline CDR1 reads SGHDT; CDR2 reads YYEEEE. The length of the CDR3 is 16 residues. CDR3 loop: CASSLISGAVYYGYTF. CDR3 nucleotide sequence: TGTGCCAGCAGCTTAATTTCAGGGGCGGTCTATTATGGCTACACCTTC.

J is TRBJ1-5 and V is TRBV7-9; a weak D match, TRBD1 (5 bases). The CDR3 totals 15 residues. Trimming removed 5 bases at V and 7 bases at J, with 18 bases between. Germline loops: CDR1 SEHNR, CDR2 FQNEAQ (reference sequence). CDR3 nucleotide sequence: TGTGCCAGCAGCCTCGGGGACCCCAGTCGCCAGCCCCAGCATTTT. Protein: CASSLGDPSRQPQHF.

This chain joins TRBV5-1 and TRBJ1-3; D unresolved. CDR1 is SGHRS, CDR2 YFSETQ, per germline. V was pared by 0 bases and J by 7 bases, with 14 bases between. The length of the CDR3 is 15 residues. The CDR3 nucleotides read TGCGCCAGCAGCTTGGACAGTCGCCCGCTGAACACCATATATTTT. Translated: CASSLDSRPLNTIYF.

The rearrangement links TRBV7-9 to TRBJ1-1; weak D call: TRBD1 (5 bases). Trimming cost V 1 base and J 2 bases, with 8 bases left between them. Germline CDR1 reads SEHNR; CDR2 reads FQNEAQ (reference sequence). The CDR3 consists of 14 residues. The chain's CDR3 is CASSLGRDNTEAFF. CDR3 nucleotides: TGTGCCAGCAGCTTAGGCAGGGACAACACTGAAGCTTTCTTT.

The chain uses TRBV7-2 and TRBJ1-4; D remains ambiguous. Germline V gene data show CDR1 as SGHTA and CDR2 as FQGNSA. The CDR3 totals 14 residues. Trimming stripped 3 bases from V and 0 bases from J, with 5 bases between. The CDR3 DNA sequence: TGTGCCAGCAGCTTCAGTGCAACTAATGAAAAACTGTTTTTT. Amino acid sequence: CASSFSATNEKLFF.

This clone was picked up one time. V usage is TRBV18 and J usage is TRBJ1-3, with 9 bases matching TRBD1. J lost 3 bases, V lost 3 bases, and 9 bases had no gene match. CDR3 length: 17 amino acids. Germline V lookup: CDR1 KGHSH, CDR2 LQKENI. CDR3 in amino acids: CASSPGQGGYGGNTIYF. For the CDR3, the DNA is TGTGCCAGCTCACCGGGACAGGGAGGATACGGTGGAAACACCATATATTTT.